The clone carrying this T cell receptor (beta chain) has just a few counts. Its antigen is unidentified. Hyperthyroidism was newly diagnosed in patients aged 18 to 65 (duration under 2 months). The V and J ends lost 7 bases and 1 base respectively, with 10 bases between them. The CDR3 runs to 14 residues. CDR1 and CDR2 from the germline V gene are MNHEY and SVGAGI. The sample comes from a study of T cells in Graves' hyperthyroidism and ophthalmopathy. Findings and caveats of the study: Most expanded thyroid clonotypes above 0.001 recurred in blood. Ophthalmopathy was distinguished from stable hyperthyroidism by 13 V-J signatures. Ophthalmopathy was model-predicted a median about 6.7 months pre-onset.

TCR beta CDR3 regions were amplified from RNA transcripts. TCR CDR3 underwent first-round RT-PCR with the HTBI primer set. In TCRdb, the multiplex PCR reads were re-called with MiXCR into one record per CDR3 protein. The sample has hundreds of thousands of distinct CDR3 sequences, 38% seen once. The sequenced sample was blood. The origin of this receptor is a man younger than 35 with Graves' hyperthyroidism. This chain connects TRBV6-5 to TRBJ2-2; D might be TRBD1 (5 bases). CDR3 in amino acids: CASTTGQNTGELFF. In DNA, the CDR3 is TGTGCCAGCACCACAGGACAGAACACCGGGGAGCTGTTTTTT.